This T cell receptor beta chain came from a study of T cell changes during pregnancy in multiple sclerosis. The method was immunoSEQ multiplex PCR; TCRdb's version includes in-frame clones alone and lacks a portion of them. The sample holds about 77,000 clones, about 93% seen once. Germline-derived CDR1 and CDR2 are SGHRS and YFSETQ. Trimming removed 2 bases at V and 6 bases at J, with 12 bases between. CDR3 length: 13 amino acids. The sample here was peripheral blood, taken after pregnancy. The chain is built from TRBV5-1 and TRBJ2-7, with D perhaps TRBD2 (5 bases). This TCR was sampled from a female donor in good health, enrolled as a control in a pregnancy study. CDR3 amino acids: CASSFGRGSEQYF. The CDR3 DNA reads TGCGCCAGCAGCTTCGGTCGGGGTAGCGAGCAGTACTTC.